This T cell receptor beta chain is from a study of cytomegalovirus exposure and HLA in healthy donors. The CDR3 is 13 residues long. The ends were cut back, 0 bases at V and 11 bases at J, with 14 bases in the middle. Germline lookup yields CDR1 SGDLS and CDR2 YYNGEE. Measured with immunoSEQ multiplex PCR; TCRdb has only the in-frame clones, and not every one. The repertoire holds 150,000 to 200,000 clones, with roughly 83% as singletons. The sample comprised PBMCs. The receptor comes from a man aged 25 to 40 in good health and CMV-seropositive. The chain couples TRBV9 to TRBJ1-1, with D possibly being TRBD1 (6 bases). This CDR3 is CASSVEPGGGAFF. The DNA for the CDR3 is TGTGCCAGCAGCGTAGAGCCGGGAGGGGGGGCTTTCTTT.